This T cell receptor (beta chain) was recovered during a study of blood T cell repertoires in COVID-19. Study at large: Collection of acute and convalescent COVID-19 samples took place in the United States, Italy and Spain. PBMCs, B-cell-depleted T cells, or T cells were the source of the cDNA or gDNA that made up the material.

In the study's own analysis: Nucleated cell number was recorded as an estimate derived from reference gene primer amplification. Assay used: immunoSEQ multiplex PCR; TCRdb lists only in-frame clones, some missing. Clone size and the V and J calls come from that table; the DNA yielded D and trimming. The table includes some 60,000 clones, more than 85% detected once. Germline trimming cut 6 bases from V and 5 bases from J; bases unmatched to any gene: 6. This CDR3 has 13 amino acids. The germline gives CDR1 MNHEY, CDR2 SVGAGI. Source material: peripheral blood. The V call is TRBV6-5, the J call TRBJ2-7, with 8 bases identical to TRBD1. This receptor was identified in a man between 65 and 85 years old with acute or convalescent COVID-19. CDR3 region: CASRQTGDHEQYF. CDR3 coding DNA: TGTGCCAGCAGGCAGACAGGGGATCACGAGCAGTACTTC.